This TCR beta chain was observed in a study of response to subunit inactivated influenza vaccine. General study findings and limits: T cells newly recruited by each seasonal influenza vaccination are few, the authors suggested.

To note about this clonotype: Its antigen remains unidentified.

One entry per CDR3 protein, called by TCRdb with MiXCR from the RT-PCR reads. The sample lists 400,000 to 550,000 distinct CDR3 sequences, roughly 23% occurring once. The CDR3 has 14 amino acids. Trimming took 3 bases from V and 4 from J, leaving 12 bases between them. CDR1 is SGHRS and CDR2 is YFSETQ in the germline V gene. This sequence originates from a man aged 45 to 65 who received an inactivated influenza vaccine. The chain recombines TRBV5-1 with TRBJ2-3; possibly TRBD1 for D (5 bases). The sequencing used CD4+ T cells sorted from PBMCs, collected roughly 5 days after vaccination. The CDR3 DNA sequence: TGCGCCAGCAGCTCGACAGCCACCTCAGATACGCAGTATTTT. It yields the protein CASSSTATSDTQYF. Supplemented by reference TRBV5-1 and TRBJ2-3, the full variable domain reads KAGVTQTPRYLIKTRGQQVTLSCSPISGHRSVSWYQQTPGQGLQFLFEYFSETQRNKGNFPGRFSGRQFSNSRSEMNVSTLELGDSALYLCASSSTATSDTQYFGPGTRLTVL.